The entry that follows covers one TCR beta chain sequence. It lacks a known antigen. One base away there is no much larger clone; base qualities are not given. Library generation was performed with RT-PCR. The sequencer was an Illumina HiSeq 2500. The public reads were reprocessed in TCRdb via fastp at Q25 and MiXCR, keeping in-frame beta chains. One record per CDR3 amino acid sequence lists the most common genes and DNA. Counted in this sample were over 150,000 distinct CDR3 sequences; approximately 14% of them appeared once. The leading ten clones occupy about a quarter of the sample. The data were obtained in a study of response to subunit inactivated influenza vaccine listed by TCRdb under 2018. With regard to the full study: Deep quantitative profiling of the T cell receptor repertoire was used in the study to follow responses to a trivalent subunit inactivated influenza vaccine.

What the study reported, not specific to this receptor: It was suggested by the authors that each seasonal influenza vaccination may recruit only a limited number of new T cells.

Measured from the cysteine to the phenylalanine, the CDR3 is 18 residues long. The entry retains the CDR3 DNA only, 54 bases that are in frame from base 1. The CDR1 and CDR2 encoded by the germline V gene (reference sequence) are SGHAT and FQDESV. V and J lose 1 base and 5 bases, and a span of 23 bases separates them. Source: CD8+ T cells sorted from PBMCs, taken 5 to 6 days after vaccination. The TCR originated in a man aged 50-60 years who received an inactivated influenza vaccine. Donor details come from another sample of the same person, matched by shared clones. The chain couples TRBV11-1 to TRBJ2-5; TRBD2 is a possible D gene, resting on 6 matching bases. The DNA sequence follows: TGTGCCAGCAGCTTAGTTGGAGGGAGGACCACATCAGGGGAGACCCAGTACTTC. Its coded protein is CASSLVGGRTTSGETQYF.